These 2 T cell receptor beta chains originate from one sample sequenced in a study of identifying expanded T cells in peripheral blood. The assay was immunoSEQ multiplex PCR, and TCRdb's table has in-frame clones only and misses some. The sample has under 150,000 clones; around 88% are singletons. Sample: blood. All receptors derive from a person aged 18 to 70 in good health.

The table lists this clone with a count of one. This CDR3 is also generated by other DNA sequences in the sample. The chain combines TRBV27 with TRBJ2-5; the D is unclear. The V end was cut by 2 bases, the J end by 4 bases, with 2 bases between. The CDR3 covers 11 residues. Germline assignment: CDR1 MNHEY and CDR2 SMNVEV (reference sequence). CDR3 nucleotides: TGTGCCAGCAGTTTAGGAGAGACCCAGTACTTC. It specifies CASSLGETQYF.

The chain joins TRBV21-1 to TRBJ2-7; the table's TRBD2 call for D was not verified on the DNA. TRBV21-1 is a known pseudogene. There are 14 residues in the CDR3. CDR3 DNA: TGTGCCAGCAGCTACAAGCGGGTAGCCTACGAGCAGTACTTC. Its protein product is CASSYKRVAYEQYF.